One and the same sample provided the 21 T cell receptor beta chains below, sequenced in a study of cytomegalovirus exposure and HLA in healthy donors. PCR was performed using 60 Vbeta and 13 Jbeta primers. Measured with immunoSEQ multiplex PCR; TCRdb has only the in-frame clones, and not every one. This table holds 250,000 to 350,000 clones, approximately 90% found once. The source material was PBMCs. The receptors were sampled from a man aged 35 to 55 in good health and CMV-seropositive.

The rearrangement uses TRBV7-2 and TRBJ1-5; tentatively, D is TRBD1 (6 bases). The CDR3 has 14 residues. V gave up 5 bases and J gave up 3 bases, with 11 bases separating them. In germline, CDR1 is SGHTA, CDR2 FQGNSA. Here the CDR3 DNA reads TGTGCCAGCAGCCCAGGACAGTTCAATCAGCCCCAGCATTTT. Amino acid sequence: CASSPGQFNQPQHF.

The chain links TRBV7-8 to TRBJ2-2; 7 bases map to TRBD1. The trim removed 5 bases at V and 0 bases at J, leaving 3 bases unmatched. The CDR3 is made up of 15 amino acids. The germline gives CDR1 SGHVS, CDR2 FQNEAQ. CDR3 sequence reads: CASSPQGANTGELFF. The DNA of the CDR3 is TGTGCCAGCAGCCCCCAGGGGGCGAACACCGGGGAGCTGTTTTTT.

The chain combines TRBV11-3 with TRBJ2-7; D is perhaps TRBD2 (6 bases). The CDR3 is 12 amino acids. With 3 bases removed from V and 7 bases from J, the gap between germline ends came to 10 bases. Per the germline V gene, CDR1 is SGHNT and CDR2 is YENEEA. As DNA, the CDR3 is TGTGCCAGCAGCTTTAGCGGAACTGAGCAGTACTTC. This gives the protein CASSFSGTEQYF.

The V and J genes are TRBV30 and TRBJ2-5; 8 positions match TRBD2. J lost 4 bases, V lost 6 bases, and 22 bases had no gene match. The CDR3 runs 18 residues. CDR1 and CDR2 (germline): GTSNPN, SVGIG (reference sequence). CDR3 DNA: TGTGCCTGTGAACGACTAGCGAGAAGAACAACGGGGAGAGAGACCCAGTACTTC. Translating gives CACERLARRTTGRETQYF. The full variable domain, its missing parts supplied by reference TRBV30 and TRBJ2-5, is SQTIHQWPATLVQPVGSPLSLECTVEGTSNPNLYWYRQAAGRGLQLLFYSVGIGQISSEVPQNLSASRPQDRQFILSSKKLLLSDSGFYLCACERLARRTTGRETQYFGPGTRLLVL.

The chain links TRBV7-2 to TRBJ2-2, with 9 bases identical to TRBD1. Germline CDR1 SGHTA, CDR2 FQGNSA. The junction had 5 bases not matched to a gene; V was cut back by 5 bases and J by 4 bases. This CDR3 is built from 15 residues. CDR3 in amino acids: CASSLGQGSTGELFF. CDR3 DNA sequence: TGTGCCAGCAGCCTAGGACAGGGGAGCACCGGGGAGCTGTTTTTT.

V is TRBV27 and J is TRBJ1-3; D is unclear. The CDR3 has 13 amino acids. CDR1 and CDR2 from the germline V gene are MNHEY and SMNVEV (reference sequence). Between the trimmed V and J ends, which lost 6 bases and 4 bases, there was a span of 10 bases. CDR3 coding DNA: TGTGCCAGCAGGCTAAGCGGGGGAAACACCATATATTTT. Residues: CASRLSGGNTIYF.

V is TRBV4-3 and J is TRBJ2-2; 10 bases align to TRBD2. The J segment lost 2 bases and the V segment lost 0 bases, leaving 6 bases of the junction unmatched. The CDR3 is 18 amino acids. From germline, CDR1 is LGHNA and CDR2 YSLEER. In nucleotides, the CDR3 is TGCGCCAGCAGCCAAGATTTCCTAGCGGGAGTCAACACCGGGGAGCTGTTTTTT. This sequence encodes CASSQDFLAGVNTGELFF.

This clone was detected only once. At one of its ends the junction is not consistent with the germline gene, which may arise from a read error. The rearrangement links TRBV27 to TRBJ2-7, with 8 nucleotides matching TRBD2. The CDR3 extends over 11 amino acids. Germline CDR1 is MNHEY and CDR2 is SMNVEV (reference sequence). The CDR3 DNA sequence: TGTGCCAGCAGTTTAAGGGGACTAGAAGACTTC. This gives the protein CASSLRGLEDF.

This clone has just one count. The chain employs TRBV18 and TRBJ2-5; a possible D gene is TRBD1 (5 bases). Trimming cost V 3 bases and J 1 base, with 9 bases left between them. The CDR3 totals 14 residues. Germline V gives CDR1 KGHSH, CDR2 LQKENI. The CDR3 sequence is CASSPQGIQETQYF. The DNA for the CDR3 is TGTGCCAGCTCACCGCAGGGAATCCAAGAGACCCAGTACTTC.

This clone was observed a handful of times. The CDR3 DNA is TGTGCCAGTAGCCAGGGTGGTAGCAATCAGCCCCAGCATTTT. It encodes CASSQGGSNQPQHF. The J gene is TRBJ1-5, the V gene TRBV19; weak D call: TRBD1 (5 bases). V shed 6 bases and J shed 0 bases, with 9 bases lying between them. The germline gives CDR1 LNHDA, CDR2 SQIVND (reference sequence). The CDR3 covers 14 residues.

This sequence joins TRBV7-9 and TRBJ2-5, with TRBD2 matching 15 bases. The CDR3 has 17 amino acids. Germline CDR1 reads SEHNR; CDR2 reads FQNEAQ (reference sequence). Unmatched junction bases numbered 8, after V lost 4 bases and J lost 5 bases. CDR3: CASSSGLAGGPGETQYF. Written as DNA, the CDR3 is TGTGCCAGCAGCTCGGGACTAGCGGGAGGTCCTGGGGAGACCCAGTACTTC. The full variable domain, with the rest looked up from reference TRBV7-9 and TRBJ2-5, is DTGVSQNPRHKITKRGQNVTFRCDPISEHNRLYWYRQTLGQGPEFLTYFQNEAQLEKSRLLSDRFSAERPKGSFSTLEIQRTEQGDSAMYLCASSSGLAGGPGETQYFGPGTRLLVL.

The rearrangement uses TRBV11-2 and TRBJ2-7; D not certain. Germline CDR1 reads SGHAT; CDR2 reads FQNNGV. V lost 1 base and J lost 9, with 13 bases in between. CDR3 size: 13 residues. The CDR3 region is CASSLVRVAGQYF. CDR3 sequence (DNA): TGTGCCAGCAGCTTAGTTCGCGTCGCCGGGCAGTACTTC. The full variable domain, rest sourced from reference TRBV11-2 and TRBJ2-7, is EAGVAQSPRYKIIEKRQSVAFWCNPISGHATLYWYQQILGQGPKLLIQFQNNGVVDDSQLPKDRFSAERLKGVDSTLKIQPAKLEDSAVYLCASSLVRVAGQYFGPGTRLTVT.

This chain joins TRBV27 and TRBJ2-7; 7 nucleotides match TRBD1. With V trimmed by 5 bases and J by 0 bases, 7 bases remained unmatched. The CDR3 contains 15 residues. CDR1 is MNHEY and CDR2 is SMNVEV in the germline V gene (reference sequence). DNA for the CDR3: TGTGCCAGCAGTCCTGCAGGGGGTCTCTCCTACGAGCAGTACTTC. Translation: CASSPAGGLSYEQYF.

This clone appeared a single time. The V call is TRBV5-7, the J call TRBJ2-7; possibly TRBD2 for D (6 bases). TRBV5-7 is an ORF, and what it does is uncertain. This CDR3 spans 15 amino acids. Trimming pared 5 bases from V and 0 bases from J, leaving 15 bases between. CDR3 DNA sequence: TGTGCCAGCAGGGGGACTGGGCCGAGCTCCTACGAGCAGTACTTC. Translated: CASRGTGPSSYEQYF.

The V and J genes are TRBV11-2 and TRBJ2-1; no clear D. CDR1 and CDR2 (germline): SGHAT, FQNNGV. This CDR3 comprises 17 residues. V gave up 1 base and J gave up 0 bases, with 13 bases separating them. The CDR3 DNA follows: TGTGCCAGCAGCTTAGGGGTTAGAGGTCTCTCCTACAATGAGCAGTTCTTC. Amino acid sequence: CASSLGVRGLSYNEQFF.

This chain links TRBV6-5 with TRBJ1-3, with a possible D match to TRBD1 (5 bases). CDR1 is MNHEY and CDR2 is SVGAGI in the germline V gene. Deletions cut 1 base from V and 2 bases from J, with 9 bases between. This CDR3 has 15 residues. The CDR3 DNA reads as TGTGCCAGCAGTTACTTCGGGGGGACTGGAAACACCATATATTTT. Translating gives CASSYFGGTGNTIYF.

In DNA form, the CDR3 reads TGTGCCAGCAGCTCCGGGACAGGAGGGTACGAGCAGTACTTC. Translation: CASSSGTGGYEQYF. The rearrangement joins TRBV9 to TRBJ2-7, with TRBD1 identical over 8 bases. The junction had 7 bases not matched to a gene; V was cut back by 4 bases and J by 4 bases. Germline loops: CDR1 SGDLS, CDR2 YYNGEE. CDR3 length equals 14 residues.

The chain links TRBV5-5 to TRBJ2-5, with TRBD2 identical over 12 bases. The V and J ends lost 0 bases and 5 bases, in that order; junction bases with no gene match: 2. In germline, CDR1 is SGHKS, CDR2 YYEKEE (reference sequence). The CDR3 runs to 15 residues. The CDR3 sequence is CASSLATSGGETQYF. In DNA, the CDR3 is TGTGCCAGCAGCTTGGCCACTAGCGGGGGGGAGACCCAGTACTTC.

The chain carries TRBV27 and TRBJ1-1; 9 bases map to TRBD1. This CDR3 is built from 15 residues. The junction had 5 bases not matched to a gene; V was cut back by 5 bases and J by 1 base. The germline V gene has CDR1 MNHEY and CDR2 SMNVEV (reference sequence). The CDR3, as DNA: TGTGCCAGCAGTCCCTGGGACAGGGAGAACACTGAAGCTTTCTTT. It is translated as CASSPWDRENTEAFF.

V and J are TRBV5-1 and TRBJ2-5, with TRBD2 identical over 7 bases. The closer fit of TRBJ2-7 to the DNA end suggests the J call may be wrong. The CDR3 extends over 16 amino acids. In germline, CDR1 is SGHRS, CDR2 YFSETQ. The CDR3 protein is CASSWGGGGSSYEQYF. The CDR3 region has the DNA TGCGCCAGCAGCTGGGGCGGGGGAGGATCCTCCTACGAGCAGTACTTC.

The V call is TRBV27, the J call TRBJ2-7; 7 nucleotides line up with TRBD2. V dropped 0 bases and J dropped 2; count of bases not matched to a gene: 4. The CDR3 runs 15 residues. Per germline, CDR1 MNHEY and CDR2 SMNVEV (reference sequence). The DNA of the CDR3 is TGTGCCAGCAGTTTATCGCCTAGCGGCCCCTACGAGCAGTACTTC. It is translated as CASSLSPSGPYEQYF.